This T cell receptor (beta chain) was obtained from a study of OX40 agonist ivuxolimab in advanced cancers. J was trimmed by 3 bases and V by 1 base; bases with no gene match: 6. CDR1 and CDR2 from the germline V gene are GTSNPN and SVGIG (reference sequence). The CDR3 runs to 15 residues. Clones were read by immunoSEQ multiplex PCR, and TCRdb kept only the in-frame ones, dropping some. In the table there are about 16,000 clones, approximately 84% of which are singletons. This chain uses TRBV30 with TRBJ2-1; 7 nucleotides agree with TRBD2. The TCR sequence derives from an adult with an advanced solid tumor such as melanoma, head and neck, liver or kidney cancer. Sequenced here: CD4+ or CD8+ T cells sorted from blood, sampled in a trial of the OX40 agonist ivuxolimab. The DNA for the CDR3 is TGTGCCTGGAGTGGGGCTAGCGGAAACTACAATGAGCAGTTCTTC. It codes for CAWSGASGNYNEQFF. Full variable domain (remainder filled in from reference TRBV30 and TRBJ2-1): SQTIHQWPATLVQPVGSPLSLECTVEGTSNPNLYWYRQAAGRGLQLLFYSVGIGQISSEVPQNLSASRPQDRQFILSSKKLLLSDSGFYLCAWSGASGNYNEQFFGPGTRLTVL.